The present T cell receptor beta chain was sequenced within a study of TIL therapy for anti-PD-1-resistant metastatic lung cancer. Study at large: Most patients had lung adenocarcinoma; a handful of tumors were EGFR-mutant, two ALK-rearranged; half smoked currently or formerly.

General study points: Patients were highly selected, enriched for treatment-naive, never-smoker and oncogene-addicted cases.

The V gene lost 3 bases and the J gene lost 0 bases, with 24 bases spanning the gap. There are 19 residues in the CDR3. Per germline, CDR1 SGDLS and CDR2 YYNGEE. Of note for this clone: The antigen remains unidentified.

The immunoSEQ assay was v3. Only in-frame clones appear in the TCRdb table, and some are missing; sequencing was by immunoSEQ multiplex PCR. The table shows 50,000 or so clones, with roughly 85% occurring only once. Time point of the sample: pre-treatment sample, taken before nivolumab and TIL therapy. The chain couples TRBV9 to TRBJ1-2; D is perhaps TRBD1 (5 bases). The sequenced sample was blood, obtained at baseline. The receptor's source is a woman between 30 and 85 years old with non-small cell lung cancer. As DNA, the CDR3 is TGTGCCAGCAGCGGGTGGGCTGTAGTGGGAAGGGGCCCTAACTATGGCTACACCTTC. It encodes CASSGWAVVGRGPNYGYTF.